The text below deals with one T cell receptor (beta chain). What this receptor recognizes is not known. No qualities accompany the bases; no much larger clone lies one base away. The immunoSEQ Assay, a bias-controlled multiplex PCR, was used to amplify TCRbeta CDR3 regions from genomic DNA. Per the original workflow: The number of nucleated cells in each sample was estimated by amplification of reference gene primers within the assay. To quantify the absolute abundance of each unique TCRbeta CDR3 rearrangement, sequence reads were collapsed and filtered. Productive Simpson clonality was computed per sample as the square root of Simpson's diversity index over productive rearrangements. TCRdb took this table from immuneACCESS and kept in-frame rearrangements with V and J called. Such tables lack part of the clones; where checked against another copy, unresolved V genes explain under half of the gap, and the rest is unexplained. V and J calls and clone size are those listed in that table; D and trimming were worked out from the DNA. For this sample the table gives about 160,000 clones, of which 85% were detected only once. The top ten constitute over 3% of the sample.

Measured from the cysteine to the phenylalanine, the CDR3 is 13 residues long. Here the CDR3 DNA is all that survives: 39 bases in frame from base 1. Trimming takes 5 bases from V and 4 bases from J, and the germline ends sit 9 bases apart. CDR1 SEHNR and CDR2 FQNEAQ were looked up in the germline V gene (reference sequence). This entry comes from a study of blood T cell repertoires in COVID-19 (dated by TCRdb to the early 2020s). Regarding the research as a whole: Collaborator samples came from the United States, Italy and Spain and covered acute and convalescent phases of COVID-19. Nearly every sample came with metadata listing a de-identified subject ID, COVID-19 status, age in years and sex. Where available, HLA class I and class II types were taken from metadata supplied by the sample provider and were not determined by assay-based typing. The material from the prospective study consisted of cDNA or gDNA derived from T cells, B-cell-depleted T cells, or PBMCs. The dataset comprised deeply sampled blood TCRbeta repertoires from subjects exposed to, actively infected with, or recovered from COVID-19. The repertoires were released in a freely available public database intended as a resource for research on the immune response to SARS-CoV-2. The samples were drawn from the first 160 participants of the ongoing ImmuneRACE study and from about 1,200 subjects provided by 6 global collaborators.

Whole blood was collected in K2EDTA tubes by collaborating institutions according to the institutions' own protocols. Collaborator samples were shipped for TCRbeta analysis as frozen whole blood, isolated PBMCs, or DNA extracted from either sample type. General findings and caveats noted by the study authors: The quantity of clinical and demographic metadata differed by source and by participant and was supplied without curation.

Sequenced input: peripheral blood. The TCR originated in a human donor with acute or convalescent COVID-19. The donor label of this sample is uncertain. This sequence uses TRBV7-9 and TRBJ2-1; no D segment can be confidently identified. The CDR3: CASSLQHYNEQFF. The DNA sequence is TGTGCCAGCAGCCTCCAACATTACAATGAGCAGTTCTTC. Beyond the CDR3, the reference TRBV7-9 and TRBJ2-1 genes provide the residues; the full variable domain reads: DTGVSQNPRHKITKRGQNVTFRCDPISEHNRLYWYRQTLGQGPEFLTYFQNEAQLEKSRLLSDRFSAERPKGSFSTLEIQRTEQGDSAMYLCASSLQHYNEQFFGPGTRLTVL.